These 4 T cell receptor beta chains were all obtained from the same sample, sequenced in a study of T cells in Graves' hyperthyroidism and ophthalmopathy. Authors of the study amplified TCR beta CDR3 regions from RNA transcripts. First-round RT-PCR of the TCR CDR3 relied on the HTBI primer set. MiXCR was run by TCRdb on the multiplex PCR reads, yielding one entry per CDR3 protein. The table includes under 450,000 distinct CDR3 sequences, approximately 18% detected once. Sequencing input: blood. The receptors stem from a woman under 40 with Graves' hyperthyroidism that later progressed to Graves' ophthalmopathy.

V is TRBV29-1 and J is TRBJ1-2; 8 nucleotides match TRBD1. V trimming: 7 bases; J trimming: 4 bases; junction bases outside the gene matches: 8. The CDR3 runs 13 residues. Germline V CDR1 and CDR2: SQVTM, ANQGSEA. CDR3 nucleotides: TGCAGCGCACGACTGACAGGGGTCTATGGCTACACCTTC. Residues: CSARLTGVYGYTF. Using reference TRBV29-1 and TRBJ1-2 for the parts outside the CDR3, the full variable domain is SAVISQKPSRDICQRGTSLTIQCQVDSQVTMMFWYRQQPGQSLTLIATANQGSEATYESGFVIDKFPISRPNLTFSTLTVSNMSPEDSSIYLCSARLTGVYGYTFGSGTRLTVV.

Many counts were recorded for this clonotype. The chain couples TRBV29-1 to TRBJ2-3; tentative D call: TRBD2 (5 bases). The length of the CDR3 is 15 residues. Germline CDR1 is SQVTM and CDR2 is ANQGSEA. With 6 bases removed from V and 3 bases from J, the gap between germline ends came to 19 bases. The CDR3 region is CSVALAEEITDTQYF. The CDR3 nucleotides read TGCAGCGTGGCATTGGCGGAGGAGATAACAGATACGCAGTATTTT.

V is TRBV29-1 and J is TRBJ1-4, with D possibly TRBD1 on 5 matching bases. The CDR3 is made up of 14 amino acids. Looked up from germline, CDR1 is SQVTM and CDR2 is ANQGSEA. V lost 1 base to trimming and J lost 7 bases, with 13 bases between them. The CDR3 DNA follows: TGCAGCGTTGAAGTCGAAGGGGCGGGTGAAAAACTGTTTTTT. This encodes CSVEVEGAGEKLFF.

This clonotype was counted ten times or more. This chain connects TRBV19 to TRBJ1-1; TRBD1 matches at 9 bases. Trimming cost V 9 bases and J 0 bases; bases outside gene matches: 8. Germline V gene lookup returns CDR1 LNHDA and CDR2 SQIVND (reference sequence). The CDR3 runs 15 residues. The CDR3 nucleotides read TGTGCCAGCACCGAGGGACAGGGCATGAACACTGAAGCTTTCTTT. Translated: CASTEGQGMNTEAFF. Together with reference TRBV19 and TRBJ1-1, the CDR3 gives the full variable domain: DGGITQSPKYLFRKEGQNVTLSCEQNLNHDAMYWYRQDPGQGLRLIYYSQIVNDFQKGDIAEGYSVSREKKESFPLTVTSAQKNPTAFYLCASTEGQGMNTEAFFGQGTRLTVV.